This T cell receptor (beta chain) is drawn from a study of metastatic and nonmetastatic thyroid tumors. TCRdb ran MiXCR on the PCR reads. The sample carries approximately 20,000 clones, around 25% recorded once. None of the patients had undergone any treatment ahead of thyroid surgery. This CDR3 contains 13 residues. The V end was cut by 1 base, the J end by 9 bases, with 13 bases between. In germline, CDR1 is SGHTA, CDR2 FQGNSA. The receptor was isolated from a male donor with papillary thyroid cancer or a benign thyroid nodule (not recorded which). Some clones in this sample may be carry-over from other donors' samples. V gene TRBV7-2 combines with J gene TRBJ2-7; D is unresolved. The source material was blood. CDR3: CASSLGQQWGQYF. CDR3 DNA: TGTGCCAGCAGCTTAGGGCAACAATGGGGGCAGTACTTC.